This T cell receptor (beta chain) is drawn from a study of shared clonotypes between healthy human individuals. The table lists this clone with many counts. Only in-frame clones appear in the TCRdb table, and some are missing; sequencing was by immunoSEQ multiplex PCR. The sample holds some 120,000 clones, around 68% seen once. The specimen was memory CD8+ T cells sorted from blood. Subset: CD45RO+ cells pooled with CCR7-negative TemRA cells. The source is a woman in her 30s in good health.

CDR3: CATSRGSGQGQYEQYF. In nucleotides, the CDR3 is TGTGCCACCAGCAGAGGGTCAGGACAGGGTCAGTACGAGCAGTACTTC. The chain couples TRBV15 to TRBJ2-7; 8 bases match TRBD1. V trimming: 1 base; J trimming: 4 bases; junction bases outside the gene matches: 9. Germline CDR1 reads LNHNV; CDR2 reads YYDKDF (reference sequence). This CDR3 comprises 16 residues.